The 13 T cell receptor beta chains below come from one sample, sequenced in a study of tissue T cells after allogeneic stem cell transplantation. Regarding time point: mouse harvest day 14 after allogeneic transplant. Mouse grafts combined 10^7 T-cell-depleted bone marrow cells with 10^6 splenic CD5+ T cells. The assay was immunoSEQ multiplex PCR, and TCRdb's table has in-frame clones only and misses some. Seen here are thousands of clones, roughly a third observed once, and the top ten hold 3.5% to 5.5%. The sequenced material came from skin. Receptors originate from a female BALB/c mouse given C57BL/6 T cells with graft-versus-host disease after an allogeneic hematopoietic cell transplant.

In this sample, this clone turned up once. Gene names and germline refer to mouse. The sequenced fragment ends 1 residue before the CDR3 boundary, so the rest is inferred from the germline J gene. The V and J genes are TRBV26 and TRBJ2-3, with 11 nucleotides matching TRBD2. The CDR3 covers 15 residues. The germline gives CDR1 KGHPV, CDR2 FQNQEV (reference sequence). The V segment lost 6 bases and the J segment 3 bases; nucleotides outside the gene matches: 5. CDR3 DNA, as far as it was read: TGTGCCAGCAGGCCACTGGGGGGGCGGGCAGAAACGCTGTAT. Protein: CASRPLGGRAETLY. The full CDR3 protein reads CASRPLGGRAETLYF.

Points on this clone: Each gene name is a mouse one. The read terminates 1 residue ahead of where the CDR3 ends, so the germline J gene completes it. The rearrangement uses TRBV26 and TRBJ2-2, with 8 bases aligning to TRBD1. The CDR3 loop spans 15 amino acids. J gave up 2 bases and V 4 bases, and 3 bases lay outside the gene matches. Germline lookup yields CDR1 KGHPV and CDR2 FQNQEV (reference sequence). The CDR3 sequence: CASSPRTGNTGQLYF. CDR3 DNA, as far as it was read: TGTGCCAGCAGTCCTCGGACAGGGAACACCGGGCAGCTCTAC.

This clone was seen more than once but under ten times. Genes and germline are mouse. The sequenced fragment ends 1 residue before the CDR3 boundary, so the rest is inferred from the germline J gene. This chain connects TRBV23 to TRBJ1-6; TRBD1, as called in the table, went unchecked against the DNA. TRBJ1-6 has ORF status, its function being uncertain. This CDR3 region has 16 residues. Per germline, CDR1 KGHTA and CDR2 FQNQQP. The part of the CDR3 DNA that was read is TGCTCCAGCGTGAGACAGGGGGCTTCCTATAATTCGCCCCTCTAC. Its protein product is CSSVRQGASYNSPLY. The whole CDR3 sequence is CSSVRQGASYNSPLYF.

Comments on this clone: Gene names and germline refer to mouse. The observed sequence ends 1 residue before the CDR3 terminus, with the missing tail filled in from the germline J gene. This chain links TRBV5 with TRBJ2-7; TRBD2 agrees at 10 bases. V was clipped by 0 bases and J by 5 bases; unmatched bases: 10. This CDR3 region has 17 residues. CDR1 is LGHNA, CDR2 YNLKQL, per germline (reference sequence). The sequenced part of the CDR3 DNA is TGTGCCAGCAGCCAAGATCCCAGACTGGGGGGCGCGGATGAACAGTAC. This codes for CASSQDPRLGGADEQY. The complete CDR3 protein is CASSQDPRLGGADEQYF.

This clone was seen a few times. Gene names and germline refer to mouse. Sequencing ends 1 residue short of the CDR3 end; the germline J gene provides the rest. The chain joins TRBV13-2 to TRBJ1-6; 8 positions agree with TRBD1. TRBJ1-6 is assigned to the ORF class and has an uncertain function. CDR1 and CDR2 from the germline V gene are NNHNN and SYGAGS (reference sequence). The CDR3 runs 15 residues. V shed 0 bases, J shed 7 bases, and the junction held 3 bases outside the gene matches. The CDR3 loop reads CASGDDRGWNSPLYF. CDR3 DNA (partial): TGTGCCAGCGGTGATGACAGGGGGTGGAATTCGCCCCTCTAC.

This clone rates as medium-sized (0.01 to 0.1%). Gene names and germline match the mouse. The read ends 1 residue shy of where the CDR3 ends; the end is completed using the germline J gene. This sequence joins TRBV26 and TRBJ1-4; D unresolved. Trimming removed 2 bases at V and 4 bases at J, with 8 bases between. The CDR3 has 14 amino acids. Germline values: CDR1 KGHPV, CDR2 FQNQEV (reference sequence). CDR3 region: CASSLMTINERLFF. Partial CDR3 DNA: TGTGCCAGCAGTCTGATGACAATCAACGAAAGATTATTT.

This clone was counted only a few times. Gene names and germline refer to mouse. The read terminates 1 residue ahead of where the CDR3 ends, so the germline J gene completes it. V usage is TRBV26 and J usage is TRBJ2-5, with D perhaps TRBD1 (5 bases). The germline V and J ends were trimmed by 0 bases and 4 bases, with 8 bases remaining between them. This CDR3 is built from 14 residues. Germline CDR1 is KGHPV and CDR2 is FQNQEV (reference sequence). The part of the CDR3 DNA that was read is TGTGCCAGCAGTCTGTCTGCAGGGAAAGACACCCAGTAC. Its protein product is CASSLSAGKDTQY. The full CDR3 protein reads CASSLSAGKDTQYF.

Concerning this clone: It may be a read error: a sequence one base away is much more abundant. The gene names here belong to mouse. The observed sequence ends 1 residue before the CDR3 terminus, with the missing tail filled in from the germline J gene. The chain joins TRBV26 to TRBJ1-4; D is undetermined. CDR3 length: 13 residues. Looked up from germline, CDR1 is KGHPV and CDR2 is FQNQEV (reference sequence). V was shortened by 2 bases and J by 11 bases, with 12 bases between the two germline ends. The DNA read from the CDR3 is TGTGCCAGCAGTCTGAGCCATGGCGACAGATTATTT. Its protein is CASSLSHGDRLF. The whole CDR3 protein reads CASSLSHGDRLFF.

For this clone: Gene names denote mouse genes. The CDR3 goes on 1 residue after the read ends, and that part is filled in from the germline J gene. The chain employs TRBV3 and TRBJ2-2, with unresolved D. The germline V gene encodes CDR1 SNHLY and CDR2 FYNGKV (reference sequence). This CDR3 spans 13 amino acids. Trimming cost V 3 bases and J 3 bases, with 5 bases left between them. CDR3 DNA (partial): TGTGCCAGCAGCTTTCTAGACACCGGGCAGCTCTAC. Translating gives CASSFLDTGQLY. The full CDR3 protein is CASSFLDTGQLYF.

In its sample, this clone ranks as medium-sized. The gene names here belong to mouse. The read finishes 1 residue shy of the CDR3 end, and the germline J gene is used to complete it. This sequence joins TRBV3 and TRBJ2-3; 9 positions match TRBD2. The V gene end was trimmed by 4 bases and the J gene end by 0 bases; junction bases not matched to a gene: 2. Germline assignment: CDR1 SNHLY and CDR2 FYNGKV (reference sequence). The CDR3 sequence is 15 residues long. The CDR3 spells CASSSGLGSAETLYF. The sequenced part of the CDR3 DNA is TGTGCCAGCAGCTCAGGACTGGGGAGTGCAGAAACGCTGTAT.

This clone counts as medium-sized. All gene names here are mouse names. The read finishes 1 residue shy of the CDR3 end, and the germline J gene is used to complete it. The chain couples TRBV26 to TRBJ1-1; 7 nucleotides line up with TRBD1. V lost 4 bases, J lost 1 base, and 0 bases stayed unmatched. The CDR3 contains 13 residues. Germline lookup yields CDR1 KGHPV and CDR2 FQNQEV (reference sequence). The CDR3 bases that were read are TGTGCCAGCAGTCGGGACAGAAACACAGAAGTCTTC. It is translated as CASSRDRNTEVF. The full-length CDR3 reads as CASSRDRNTEVFF.

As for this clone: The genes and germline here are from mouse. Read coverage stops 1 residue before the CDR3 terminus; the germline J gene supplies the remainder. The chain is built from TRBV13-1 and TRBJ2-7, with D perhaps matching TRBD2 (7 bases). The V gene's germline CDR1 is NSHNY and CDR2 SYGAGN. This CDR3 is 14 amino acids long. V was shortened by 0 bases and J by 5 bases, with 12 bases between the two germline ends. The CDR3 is CASSDERGAHEQYF. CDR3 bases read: TGTGCCAGCAGTGATGAGCGGGGGGCTCATGAACAGTAC.

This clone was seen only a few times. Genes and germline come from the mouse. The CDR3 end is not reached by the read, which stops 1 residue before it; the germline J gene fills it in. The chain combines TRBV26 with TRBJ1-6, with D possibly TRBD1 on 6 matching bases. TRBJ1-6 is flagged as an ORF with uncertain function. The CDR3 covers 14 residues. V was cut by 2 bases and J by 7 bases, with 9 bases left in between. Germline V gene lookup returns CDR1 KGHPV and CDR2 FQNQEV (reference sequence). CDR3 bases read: TGTGCCAGCAGTCTGGGGGGGCAGAATTCGCCCCTCTAC. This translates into CASSLGGQNSPLY. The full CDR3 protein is CASSLGGQNSPLYF.